This T cell receptor (beta chain) stems from a study of identifying expanded T cells in peripheral blood. Germline CDR1 SGHVS, CDR2 FQNEAQ. CDR3 length: 13 amino acids. Trimming took 1 base from V and 3 from J, leaving 6 bases between them. Sequenced by immunoSEQ multiplex PCR; TCRdb stores in-frame clones only, minus some. The sample lists some 70,000 clones; roughly 90% were seen once. A note on this clone: Its antigen remains unknown.

Study results and caveats: Roughly two-week clone count variance significantly increased as total template count grew.

The rearrangement links TRBV7-8 to TRBJ1-1; D is undetermined. Material for sequencing was blood. The receptor comes from a person aged 18 to 75 in good health. This chain's CDR3 is CASSLVVDTEAFF. The CDR3 DNA follows: TGTGCCAGCAGCTTAGTAGTTGACACTGAAGCTTTCTTT.